The rows below give T cell receptor beta chains drawn from one sample of a study of T cells after yellow fever vaccination. TCRdb re-called the 5' RACE reads with MiXCR, one entry per CDR3 protein. The sample records about 75,000 distinct CDR3 sequences, around 7.9% being singletons. The specimen comprised CD8+ T cells sorted from PBMCs, sampled 10 to 11 days after the first yellow fever vaccination. The receptors here all came from a man aged 18 to 29 who received the YFV17D yellow fever vaccine. Both conserved end residues are part of each CDR3. D genes are given only for firm matches. Clone size is shown for a subset of rows, as once, few, many or a class of expanded clone.

j_call	v_call	d_call	clone_size	cdr3_aa	cdr3_nt
TRBJ2-3	TRBV12-3/TRBV12-4	TRBD2	many	CASRLAGDTQYF	TGTGCCAGCAGGCTAGCGGGGGATACGCAGTATTTT
TRBJ1-1	TRBV9	.	many	CASSAFPSLNTEAFF	TGTGCCAGCAGCGCCTTTCCAAGCCTGAACACTGAAGCTTTCTTT
TRBJ2-3	TRBV15	.	many	CATSREGGLGTDTQYF	TGTGCCACCAGCAGAGAGGGGGGGCTGGGGACAGATACGCAGTATTTT
TRBJ2-5	TRBV29-1	.	many	CSVVVKGGGETQYF	TGCAGCGTTGTTGTGAAGGGGGGTGGTGAGACCCAGTACTTC
TRBJ2-5	TRBV4-2	.	few	CASSQDRDATGTQYF	TGTGCCAGCAGCCAAGACAGGGACGCAACAGGGACCCAGTACTTC
TRBJ1-1	TRBV6-5	.	.	CASSYFGQNTEAFF	TGTGCCAGCAGTTACTTCGGACAGAACACTGAAGCTTTCTTT
TRBJ2-5	TRBV5-1	.	many	CASSLAGGQETQYF	TGCGCCAGCAGCTTGGCTGGCGGCCAAGAGACCCAGTACTTC
TRBJ1-1	TRBV6-5	.	many	CASYTGTVNTEAFF	TGTGCCAGCTACACCGGGACGGTGAACACTGAAGCTTTCTTT
TRBJ1-6	TRBV3-1	TRBD1	.	CASSQGPAPDRVRSPLHF	TGTGCCAGCAGCCAAGGGCCCGCACCTGACAGGGTGCGGTCACCCCTCCACTTT
TRBJ2-1	TRBV5-1	TRBD1	.	CASSLWTGVYNEQFF	TGCGCCAGCAGCTTGTGGACAGGGGTTTACAATGAGCAGTTCTTC
TRBJ1-5	TRBV27	.	many	CASSLWEGQPQHF	TGTGCCAGCAGTTTATGGGAGGGACAGCCCCAGCATTTT
TRBJ1-5	TRBV6-2/TRBV6-3	.	few	CASSYSGQPQHF	TGTGCCAGCAGTTACTCCGGGCAGCCCCAGCATTTT
TRBJ2-3	TRBV7-3	.	few	CASSPGTVNTDTQYF	TGTGCCAGCAGCCCCGGGACGGTCAACACAGATACGCAGTATTTT
TRBJ1-6	TRBV7-6	TRBD1	.	CASSPSGTGYSPLHF	TGTGCCAGCAGCCCAAGCGGGACAGGGTATTCACCCCTCCACTTT